Below are 20 T cell receptor beta chains sequenced from a single sample in a study of blood T cell repertoires in COVID-19. Only in-frame clones appear in the TCRdb table, and some are missing; sequencing was by immunoSEQ multiplex PCR. Here the sample spans some 88,000 clones, roughly 87% being singletons. Sequenced: peripheral blood. Receptors were obtained from a man aged 55 to 70 with acute or convalescent COVID-19.

The genes are TRBV7-9 and TRBJ2-5; 8 positions agree with TRBD1. With 2 bases clipped from V and 0 bases from J, the junction kept 11 bases outside the gene matches. The CDR3 is made up of 18 amino acids. CDR1 and CDR2 from the germline V gene are SEHNR and FQNEAQ (reference sequence). CDR3 sequence reads: CASSLPLGDRRYQETQYF. The CDR3, as DNA: TGTGCCAGCAGCTTACCCCTCGGGGACAGGAGGTACCAAGAGACCCAGTACTTC.

The chain has TRBV10-3 and TRBJ1-1; D may be TRBD1 (5 bases). This CDR3 is built from 13 residues. Germline V gene lookup returns CDR1 ENHRY and CDR2 SYGVKD. Trimming took 2 bases from V and 6 from J, leaving 10 bases between them. The CDR3 nucleotides read TGTGCCATCAGTGAGATTCCACAGGCTGAAGCTTTCTTT. This codes for CAISEIPQAEAFF.

This clone was recorded once. V and J are TRBV3-1 (or the pseudogene TRBV3-2) and TRBJ1-5, with 10 nucleotides matching TRBD1. Germline V gene lookup returns CDR1 LGHDT and CDR2 YNNKEL (reference sequence). Trimming at V came to 3 bases and at J to 0 bases, leaving 2 bases not matched to a gene. The CDR3 length is 16 residues. CDR3 nucleotides: TGTGCCAGCAGCCAGGGGACAGGGGATAGCAATCAGCCCCAGCATTTT. Its protein is CASSQGTGDSNQPQHF.

The chain uses TRBV6-6 and TRBJ1-1, with 9 nucleotides matching TRBD1. Germline CDR1 MNHNY, CDR2 SVGAGI (reference sequence). The junction had 9 bases not matched to a gene; V was cut back by 6 bases and J by 1 base. The CDR3 is 16 amino acids. The DNA for the CDR3 is TGTGCCAGCAGGCCCCGGACAGGGGTTTCGAACACTGAAGCTTTCTTT. Translated: CASRPRTGVSNTEAFF.

This clone was observed a few times. This chain connects TRBV6-5 to TRBJ1-2; maybe TRBD1 (6 bases). Trimming took 2 bases from V and 10 from J, leaving 11 bases between them. This CDR3 contains 12 residues. Germline V CDR1 and CDR2: MNHEY, SVGAGI. DNA for the CDR3: TGTGCCAGCAGTTACGGAGACAGGTCCTACACCTTC. It encodes CASSYGDRSYTF.

The chain combines TRBV7-2 with TRBJ1-1, with D unresolved. The V gene lost 5 bases and the J gene lost 4 bases, with 17 bases spanning the gap. Germline CDR1 is SGHTA and CDR2 is FQGNSA. This CDR3 has 15 residues. CDR3 DNA: TGTGCCAGCAGCCCCCCGGGGAGGGTGGTCACTGAAGCTTTCTTT. Residues: CASSPPGRVVTEAFF.

The CDR3 spells CASSIGGIFSDTQYF. The CDR3 region has the DNA TGTGCCAGTAGTATTGGGGGGATTTTTTCAGATACGCAGTATTTT. This chain uses TRBV19 with TRBJ2-3; D might be TRBD2 (6 bases). This CDR3 has 15 residues. The germline gives CDR1 LNHDA, CDR2 SQIVND (reference sequence). Trimming removed 3 bases from V and 4 bases from J, with 14 bases in between.

The chain uses TRBV3-1 (or the pseudogene TRBV3-2) and TRBJ1-1; 12 nucleotides align to TRBD1. CDR3 size: 15 residues. With V trimmed by 4 bases and J by 3 bases, 3 bases remained unmatched. Looked up from germline, CDR1 is LGHDT and CDR2 is YNNKEL (reference sequence). In DNA form, the CDR3 reads TGTGCCAGCAGCCCCGGGACAGGGGGCCACACTGAAGCTTTCTTT. It codes for CASSPGTGGHTEAFF.

V is TRBV2 and J is TRBJ2-5; 14 bases fit TRBD2. The J segment lost 4 bases and the V segment lost 7 bases, leaving 2 bases of the junction unmatched. The CDR3 runs 14 residues. Per the germline V gene, CDR1 is SNHLY and CDR2 is FYNNEI. CDR3 sequence: CASNGLAGGETQYF. In nucleotides, the CDR3 is TGTGCCAGCAATGGACTAGCGGGAGGAGAGACCCAGTACTTC.

The V gene is TRBV2, the J gene TRBJ2-1; D unresolved. Germline V CDR1 and CDR2: SNHLY, FYNNEI. The CDR3 covers 13 residues. The germline V and J ends were trimmed by 6 bases and 7 bases, with 13 bases remaining between them. This CDR3 is CASSSEALNEQFF. The DNA of the CDR3 is TGTGCCAGCAGCTCAGAGGCTCTTAATGAGCAGTTCTTC. The full variable domain, in which reference TRBV2 and TRBJ2-1 provide the parts outside the CDR3, is EPEVTQTPSHQVTQMGQEVILRCVPISNHLYFYWYRQILGQKVEFLVSFYNNEISEKSEIFDDQFSVERPDGSNFTLKIRSTKLEDSAMYFCASSSEALNEQFFGPGTRLTVL.

The chain links TRBV2 to TRBJ2-1, with TRBD2 identical over 10 bases. V shed 6 bases, J shed 4 bases, and the junction held 6 bases outside the gene matches. Germline assignment: CDR1 SNHLY and CDR2 FYNNEI. The CDR3 consists of 15 residues. The CDR3, as DNA: TGTGCCAGCAGCCCTGGACTAGCGGCATACAATGAGCAGTTCTTC. Encoded protein: CASSPGLAAYNEQFF.

V usage is TRBV5-4 and J usage is TRBJ2-7, with 13 bases matching TRBD2. Germline V CDR1 and CDR2: SGHNT, YYREEE (reference sequence). The CDR3 is 15 amino acids. Unmatched junction bases numbered 4, after V lost 4 bases and J lost 3 bases. This CDR3 reads CASSHGLAGVYEQYF. In DNA form, the CDR3 reads TGTGCCAGCAGCCATGGACTAGCGGGAGTCTACGAGCAGTACTTC. Looking up the rest from reference TRBV5-4 and TRBJ2-7 gives the full variable domain: ETGVTQSPTHLIKTRGQQVTLRCSSQSGHNTVSWYQQALGQGPQFIFQYYREEENGRGNFPPRFSGLQFPNYSSELNVNALELDDSALYLCASSHGLAGVYEQYFGPGTRLTVT.

The chain joins TRBV30 to TRBJ2-5, with D possibly being TRBD1 (5 bases). CDR3 size: 14 residues. The V gene's germline CDR1 is GTSNPN and CDR2 SVGIG (reference sequence). V lost 0 bases to trimming and J lost 2 bases, with 10 bases between them. CDR3 DNA sequence: TGTGCCTGGAGTGTACTGGCAGGGCAAGAGACCCAGTACTTC. Its translation is CAWSVLAGQETQYF.

The chain couples TRBV6-2 or TRBV6-3 to TRBJ2-7; D is possibly TRBD1 (5 bases). V was trimmed by 5 bases and J by 0 bases, leaving 11 bases between them. Per germline, CDR1 MNHEY and CDR2 SVGEGT. The CDR3 runs to 14 residues. CDR3 DNA sequence: TGTGCCAGCAGTCTAGACAGATTCTCCTACGAGCAGTACTTC. It yields the protein CASSLDRFSYEQYF.

This clone was observed a few times. The genes are TRBV7-2 and TRBJ2-1, with 7 bases that match TRBD2. V shed 4 bases and J 8 bases; nucleotides not matched to a gene: 8. The germline V gene encodes CDR1 SGHTA and CDR2 FQGNSA. The CDR3 is 14 residues long. The CDR3 region is CASSSVAGVYEQFF. CDR3 coding DNA: TGTGCCAGCAGCTCTGTGGCGGGAGTCTATGAGCAGTTCTTC.

The chain recombines TRBV3-1 (or the pseudogene TRBV3-2) with TRBJ2-2, with no clear D. The CDR3 has 13 residues. With 3 bases removed from V and 7 bases from J, the gap between germline ends came to 9 bases. Germline CDR1 reads LGHDT; CDR2 reads YNNKEL (reference sequence). CDR3 DNA: TGTGCCAGCAGCCACGCTCAGTTCGGGGAGCTGTTTTTT. Protein sequence: CASSHAQFGELFF.

The chain uses TRBV6-2 or TRBV6-3 and TRBJ1-6; D is possibly TRBD1 (6 bases). CDR1 and CDR2 from the germline V gene are MNHEY and SVGEGT. Trimming shortened V by 6 bases and J by 6 bases, and 21 bases separated the two germline ends. The CDR3 totals 17 residues. In DNA, the CDR3 is TGTGCCAGCAGCCCATTCTTCGTTGGACAGCTTAATTCACCCCTCCACTTT. Translation: CASSPFFVGQLNSPLHF.

The V and J genes are TRBV11-2 and TRBJ1-2; 9 positions agree with TRBD1. The junction had 6 bases not matched to a gene; V was cut back by 4 bases and J by 6 bases. Germline CDR1 reads SGHAT; CDR2 reads FQNNGV. The CDR3 loop spans 14 amino acids. The CDR3 sequence: CASSSPGQGHGYTF. CDR3 nucleotides: TGTGCCAGCAGCTCGCCGGGACAGGGTCATGGCTACACCTTC.

This chain joins TRBV9 and TRBJ2-3; 11 bases map to TRBD2. J gave up 0 bases and V 4 bases, and 4 bases lay outside the gene matches. The CDR3 is 16 residues long. CDR1 SGDLS and CDR2 YYNGEE come from the germline V gene. The CDR3 nucleotides read TGTGCCAGCAGCTCTTTAGCGGGAGGGAGCACAGATACGCAGTATTTT. This translates into CASSSLAGGSTDTQYF.

The V and J genes are TRBV18 and TRBJ2-2; TRBD2 aligns across 10 bases. In germline, CDR1 is KGHSH, CDR2 LQKENI. This CDR3 has 15 amino acids. V lost 1 base to trimming and J lost 5 bases; unmatched junction nucleotides: 1. The CDR3 DNA sequence: TGTGCCAGCTCACCACAGCGGGAGGGGACCGGGGAGCTGTTTTTT. It encodes CASSPQREGTGELFF.